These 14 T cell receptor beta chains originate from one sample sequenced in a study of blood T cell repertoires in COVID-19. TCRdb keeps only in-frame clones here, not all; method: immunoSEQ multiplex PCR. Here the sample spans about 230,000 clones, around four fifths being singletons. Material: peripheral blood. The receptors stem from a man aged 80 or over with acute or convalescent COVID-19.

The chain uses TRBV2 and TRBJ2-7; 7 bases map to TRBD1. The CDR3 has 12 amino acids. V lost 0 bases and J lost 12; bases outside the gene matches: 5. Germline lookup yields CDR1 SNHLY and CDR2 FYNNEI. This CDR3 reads CASSEALRGPYF. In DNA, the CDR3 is TGTGCCAGCAGTGAAGCGCTAAGGGGGCCGTACTTC.

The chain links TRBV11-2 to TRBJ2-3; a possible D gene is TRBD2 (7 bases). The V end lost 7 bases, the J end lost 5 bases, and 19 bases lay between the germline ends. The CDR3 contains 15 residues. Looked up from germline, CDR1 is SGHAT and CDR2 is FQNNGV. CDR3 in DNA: TGTGCCAGCACCCTTTGGGGGCTAGCGGAAGATACGCAGTATTTT. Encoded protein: CASTLWGLAEDTQYF.

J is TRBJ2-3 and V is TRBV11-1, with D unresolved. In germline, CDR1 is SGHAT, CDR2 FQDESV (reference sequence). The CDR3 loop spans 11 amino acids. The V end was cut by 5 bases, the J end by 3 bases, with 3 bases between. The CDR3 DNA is TGTGCCAGCAGCCATACAGATACGCAGTATTTT. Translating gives CASSHTDTQYF.

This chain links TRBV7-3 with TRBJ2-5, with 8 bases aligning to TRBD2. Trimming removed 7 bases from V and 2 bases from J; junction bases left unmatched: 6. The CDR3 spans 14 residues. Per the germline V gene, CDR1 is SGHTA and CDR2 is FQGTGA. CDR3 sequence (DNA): TGTGCCAGCAACATGGGACTAGAACAAGAGACCCAGTACTTC. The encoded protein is CASNMGLEQETQYF.

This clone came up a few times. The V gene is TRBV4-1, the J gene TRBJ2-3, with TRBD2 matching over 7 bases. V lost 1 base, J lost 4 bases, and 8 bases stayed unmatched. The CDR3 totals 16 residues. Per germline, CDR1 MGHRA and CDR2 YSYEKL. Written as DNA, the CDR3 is TGCGCCAGCAGCCAAGGCTCAGCTAGCGGTTCAGATACGCAGTATTTT. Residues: CASSQGSASGSDTQYF.

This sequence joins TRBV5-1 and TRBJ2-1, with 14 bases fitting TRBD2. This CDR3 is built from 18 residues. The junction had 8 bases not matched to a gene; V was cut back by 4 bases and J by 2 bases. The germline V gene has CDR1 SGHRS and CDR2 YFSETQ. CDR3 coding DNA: TGCGCCAGCAGCCCCGGGACTAGCGGGGGCAGTACCTACAATGAGCAGTTCTTC. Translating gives CASSPGTSGGSTYNEQFF. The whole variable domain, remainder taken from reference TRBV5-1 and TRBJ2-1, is KAGVTQTPRYLIKTRGQQVTLSCSPISGHRSVSWYQQTPGQGLQFLFEYFSETQRNKGNFPGRFSGRQFSNSRSEMNVSTLELGDSALYLCASSPGTSGGSTYNEQFFGPGTRLTVL.

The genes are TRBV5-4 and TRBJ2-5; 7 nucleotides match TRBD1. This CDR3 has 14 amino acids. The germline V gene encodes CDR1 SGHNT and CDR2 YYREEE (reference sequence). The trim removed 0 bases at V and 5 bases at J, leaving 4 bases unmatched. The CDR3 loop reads CASSLDTGAETQYF. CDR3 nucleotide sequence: TGTGCCAGCAGCTTGGATACAGGGGCGGAGACCCAGTACTTC.

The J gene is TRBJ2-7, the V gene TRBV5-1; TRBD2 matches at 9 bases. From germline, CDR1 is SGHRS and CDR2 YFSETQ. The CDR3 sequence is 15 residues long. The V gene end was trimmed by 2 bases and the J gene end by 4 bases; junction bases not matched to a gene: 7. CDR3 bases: TGCGCCAGCAGCTTAGCGGGAGGCGTTGAGTACGAGCAGTACTTC. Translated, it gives CASSLAGGVEYEQYF.

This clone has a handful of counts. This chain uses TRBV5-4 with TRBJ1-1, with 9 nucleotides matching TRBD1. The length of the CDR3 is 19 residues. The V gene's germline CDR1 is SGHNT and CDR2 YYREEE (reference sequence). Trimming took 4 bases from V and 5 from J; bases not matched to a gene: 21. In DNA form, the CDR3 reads TGTGCCAGCAGCCCGTTTTTCGTCCCGGGACAGGGAATAAGAACTGAAGCTTTCTTT. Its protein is CASSPFFVPGQGIRTEAFF.

CDR3 in amino acids: CASSIVGETPEAFF. DNA for the CDR3: TGTGCCAGTAGTATAGTCGGAGAAACACCTGAAGCTTTCTTT. This chain connects TRBV19 to TRBJ1-1; D unclear. V lost 1 base and J lost 6, with 12 bases in between. This CDR3 is built from 14 residues. Germline-derived CDR1 and CDR2 are LNHDA and SQIVND (reference sequence).

The CDR3 sequence: CASSLGAGRSYNEQFF. The CDR3 DNA reads as TGTGCCAGCAGCTTAGGGGCGGGACGCTCCTACAATGAGCAGTTCTTC. V and J are TRBV7-2 and TRBJ2-1, with D maybe TRBD2 (6 bases). Trimming cost V 1 base and J 0 bases, with 10 bases left between them. Germline V lookup: CDR1 SGHTA, CDR2 FQGNSA. The CDR3 covers 16 residues.

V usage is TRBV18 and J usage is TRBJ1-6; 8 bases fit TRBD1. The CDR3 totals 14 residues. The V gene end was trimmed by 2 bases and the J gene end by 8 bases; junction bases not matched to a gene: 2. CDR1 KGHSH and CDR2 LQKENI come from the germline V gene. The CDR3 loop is CASSPVTGDSPLHF. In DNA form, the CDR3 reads TGTGCCAGCTCACCAGTGACAGGGGATTCACCCCTCCACTTT.

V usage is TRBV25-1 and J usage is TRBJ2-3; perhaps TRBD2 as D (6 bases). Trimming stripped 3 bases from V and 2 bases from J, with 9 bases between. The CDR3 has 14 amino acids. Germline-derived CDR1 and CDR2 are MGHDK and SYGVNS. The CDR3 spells CASSDQRATDTQYF. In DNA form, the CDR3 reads TGTGCCAGCAGTGATCAGCGGGCCACAGATACGCAGTATTTT.

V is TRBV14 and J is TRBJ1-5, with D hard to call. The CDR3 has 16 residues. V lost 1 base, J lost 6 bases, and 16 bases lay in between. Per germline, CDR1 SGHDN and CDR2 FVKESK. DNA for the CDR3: TGTGCCAGCAGCCAAGCCCTCCGGCGCGGAGGTCAGCCCCAGCATTTT. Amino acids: CASSQALRRGGQPQHF.